Presented here are 25 T cell receptor beta chains from one specimen sequenced in a study of blood T cell repertoires in COVID-19. Measured with immunoSEQ multiplex PCR; TCRdb has only the in-frame clones, and not every one. The profile shows around 120,000 clones, roughly four fifths of them singletons. The source material was peripheral blood. Receptors were obtained from a man aged 35-49 years with active or convalescent COVID-19.

The chain has TRBV19 and TRBJ2-1; TRBD2 agrees at 8 bases. Germline lookup yields CDR1 LNHDA and CDR2 SQIVND (reference sequence). J lost 2 bases, V lost 5 bases, and 8 bases had no gene match. The CDR3 length is 16 residues. CDR3 DNA: TGTGCCAGTAGTCCCTACACTAGCGGCGCCTACAATGAGCAGTTCTTC. It codes for CASSPYTSGAYNEQFF.

This clone is a singleton in its sample. The rearrangement joins TRBV18 to TRBJ2-4; 9 nucleotides align to TRBD1. With 2 bases clipped from V and 6 bases from J, the junction kept 5 bases outside the gene matches. Germline lookup yields CDR1 KGHSH and CDR2 LQKENI. The CDR3 spans 15 residues. The chain's CDR3 is CASSPITGQGNIQYF. In nucleotides, the CDR3 is TGTGCCAGCTCACCAATAACGGGACAGGGAAACATTCAGTACTTC. Full variable domain (missing parts from reference TRBV18 and TRBJ2-4): NAGVMQNPRHLVRRRGQEARLRCSPMKGHSHVYWYRQLPEEGLKFMVYLQKENIIDESGMPKERFSAEFPKEGPSILRIQQVVRGDSAAYFCASSPITGQGNIQYFGAGTRLSVL.

J is TRBJ2-2 and V is TRBV7-2; TRBD2 matches 12 bases. This CDR3 has 17 residues. Germline assignment: CDR1 SGHTA and CDR2 FQGNSA. The ends lost 2 bases at V and 4 bases at J; junction bases unmatched: 5. CDR3 in amino acids: CASSLRLAGVGTGELFF. In nucleotides, the CDR3 is TGTGCCAGCAGCTTACGACTAGCGGGGGTGGGCACCGGGGAGCTGTTTTTT.

The chain uses TRBV9 and TRBJ2-1, with 7 bases identical to TRBD2. CDR1 is SGDLS and CDR2 is YYNGEE in the germline V gene. The CDR3 is 13 amino acids. Trimming removed 2 bases from V and 7 bases from J; junction bases left unmatched: 3. DNA of the CDR3: TGTGCCAGCAGCGTCGGGGGGTGGAATGAGCAGTTCTTC. This sequence encodes CASSVGGWNEQFF.

The chain has TRBV9 and TRBJ1-1; possibly TRBD1 for D (6 bases). V was clipped by 5 bases and J by 3 bases, with 20 bases between them. CDR3 size: 16 residues. Germline V CDR1 and CDR2: SGDLS, YYNGEE. CDR3 in DNA: TGTGCCAGCAGTGATGACAGGCACGCGGGGGACACTGAAGCTTTCTTT. This codes for CASSDDRHAGDTEAFF.

The CDR3: CASSPWTGDDEQYF. The CDR3 DNA reads TGTGCCAGCAGCCCCTGGACAGGGGACGACGAGCAGTACTTC. The chain is built from TRBV7-9 and TRBJ2-7; 9 bases fit TRBD1. The CDR3 runs 14 residues. Germline V lookup: CDR1 SEHNR, CDR2 FQNEAQ (reference sequence). The trim removed 5 bases at V and 5 bases at J, leaving 7 bases unmatched.

The V call is TRBV21-1, the J call TRBJ2-3; TRBD1, as called in the table, went unchecked against the DNA. TRBV21-1 corresponds to a pseudogene. This CDR3 spans 16 amino acids. CDR3 bases: TGTGCCAGCAGCAAAGTGGGCAGCCAAGGCACAGATACGCAGTATTTT. Translation: CASSKVGSQGTDTQYF.

This chain links TRBV3-1 (or the pseudogene TRBV3-2) with TRBJ2-7, with TRBD2 matching over 8 bases. Germline V lookup: CDR1 LGHDT, CDR2 YNNKEL (reference sequence). V shed 3 bases and J 6 bases; nucleotides not matched to a gene: 13. This CDR3 spans 16 amino acids. The CDR3 loop reads CASSHDGGVRSTEQYF. Here the CDR3 DNA reads TGTGCCAGCAGCCATGACGGGGGGGTCCGTTCTACCGAGCAGTACTTC.

The rearrangement joins TRBV29-1 to TRBJ1-3; D is undetermined. V lost 5 bases and J 1 base, leaving 12 bases between the germline ends. CDR3 length: 14 residues. CDR1 is SQVTM, CDR2 ANQGSEA, per germline. The CDR3 protein is CSVRKSGSGNTIYF. CDR3 nucleotide sequence: TGCAGCGTTCGTAAATCGGGGTCTGGAAACACCATATATTTT.

This clone was counted once. This sequence joins TRBV29-1 and TRBJ1-3; 8 bases are shared with TRBD1. CDR1 is SQVTM and CDR2 is ANQGSEA in the germline V gene. V lost 1 base and J lost 2; bases outside the gene matches: 10. This CDR3 contains 17 residues. The CDR3 loop reads CSVEGVRGQGTGNTIYF. The CDR3 bases are TGCAGCGTTGAAGGGGTCAGGGGGCAGGGAACTGGAAACACCATATATTTT. Using reference TRBV29-1 and TRBJ1-3 for the parts outside the CDR3, the full variable domain is SAVISQKPSRDICQRGTSLTIQCQVDSQVTMMFWYRQQPGQSLTLIATANQGSEATYESGFVIDKFPISRPNLTFSTLTVSNMSPEDSSIYLCSVEGVRGQGTGNTIYFGEGSWLTVV.

The V and J genes are TRBV10-1 and TRBJ2-5; perhaps TRBD1 as D (5 bases). CDR3 length equals 16 residues. V was shortened by 3 bases and J by 5 bases, with 19 bases between the two germline ends. Per germline, CDR1 WNHNN and CDR2 SYGVQD (reference sequence). The CDR3 sequence is CASSEFGDSPRETQYF. The CDR3 coding sequence is TGCGCCAGCAGTGAATTCGGTGACAGCCCTAGGGAGACCCAGTACTTC.

The chain joins TRBV6-5 to TRBJ1-1; TRBD1 matches at 10 bases. The germline gives CDR1 MNHEY, CDR2 SVGAGI. V trimming: 7 bases; J trimming: 3 bases; junction bases outside the gene matches: 5. The CDR3 covers 14 residues. As DNA, the CDR3 is TGTGCCAGCACCGCCGGGACAGGGGACACTGAAGCTTTCTTT. Encoded protein: CASTAGTGDTEAFF.

V gene TRBV6-5 combines with J gene TRBJ1-2; D is ambiguous. V dropped 6 bases and J dropped 1 base, with 9 bases sitting between them. Germline V gene sequence: CDR1 MNHEY, CDR2 SVGAGI. CDR3 length: 13 amino acids. DNA for the CDR3: TGTGCCAGCAGACGCACAGATAACTATGGCTACACCTTC. Protein product: CASRRTDNYGYTF.

V and J are TRBV11-3 and TRBJ1-1; D not resolved. Germline-derived CDR1 and CDR2 are SGHNT and YENEEA. Trimming took off 1 base at V and 3 bases at J, with 6 bases between the two ends. The CDR3 sequence is 13 residues long. In DNA, the CDR3 is TGTGCCAGCAGCTTAGGAGCCTACACTGAAGCTTTCTTT. Protein product: CASSLGAYTEAFF.

CDR3 sequence reads: CATSETGTGIIDEQFF. The CDR3, as DNA: TGTGCCACCAGTGAAACCGGGACAGGGATAATCGATGAGCAGTTCTTC. The chain couples TRBV24-1 to TRBJ2-1, with 9 bases aligning to TRBD1. Germline V gives CDR1 KGHDR, CDR2 SFDVKD. The length of the CDR3 is 16 residues. The V segment lost 4 bases and the J segment 8 bases; nucleotides outside the gene matches: 11.

V gene TRBV15 combines with J gene TRBJ2-3; D unresolved. The CDR3 sequence is 13 residues long. V dropped 0 bases and J dropped 4 bases, with 5 bases sitting between them. From germline, CDR1 is LNHNV and CDR2 YYDKDF (reference sequence). CDR3 sequence: CATSRDFSDTQYF. DNA of the CDR3: TGTGCCACCAGCAGAGACTTCTCAGATACGCAGTATTTT.

This CDR3 is CASSEEGSKNIQYF. CDR3 sequence (DNA): TGTGCCAGCAGTGAGGAGGGCTCAAAAAACATTCAGTACTTC. V gene TRBV25-1 combines with J gene TRBJ2-4; tentative D call: TRBD2 (6 bases). The CDR3 runs 14 residues. Trimming stripped 3 bases from V and 4 bases from J, with 10 bases between. The germline V gene has CDR1 MGHDK and CDR2 SYGVNS.

The V call is TRBV19, the J call TRBJ2-5, with a weak D call TRBD2 (5 bases). Germline V gene sequence: CDR1 LNHDA, CDR2 SQIVND (reference sequence). Deletions cut 3 bases from V and 4 bases from J, with 15 bases between. CDR3 length: 15 residues. CDR3 coding DNA: TGTGCCAGTAGTATTCAAGGACTGGGGTTAGAGACCCAGTACTTC. Translating it yields CASSIQGLGLETQYF.

This chain links TRBV2 with TRBJ1-6; 7 nucleotides line up with TRBD1. J lost 5 bases, V lost 7 bases, and 8 bases had no gene match. Germline V gives CDR1 SNHLY, CDR2 FYNNEI. This CDR3 comprises 15 residues. In DNA, the CDR3 is TGTGCCAGCAAGCTACAGGGGAAGGATAATTCACCCCTCCACTTT. It codes for CASKLQGKDNSPLHF.

V gene TRBV5-1 combines with J gene TRBJ1-1; 7 nucleotides line up with TRBD1. The J segment lost 6 bases and the V segment lost 7 bases, leaving 15 bases of the junction unmatched. Germline CDR1 reads SGHRS; CDR2 reads YFSETQ. The CDR3 runs to 15 residues. CDR3 residues: CASEAGQSWGAEAFF. The CDR3 nucleotides are TGCGCCAGCGAGGCGGGACAGTCCTGGGGGGCTGAAGCTTTCTTT.

This chain joins TRBV10-3 and TRBJ2-2; 7 bases agree with TRBD2. The CDR3 is 17 residues long. The ends lost 2 bases at V and 0 bases at J; junction bases unmatched: 6. The germline V gene has CDR1 ENHRY and CDR2 SYGVKD. The CDR3 DNA reads as TGTGCCATCAGTGAGACCAGTGGGGGGGCGAACACCGGGGAGCTGTTTTTT. Translation gives CAISETSGGANTGELFF.

The chain recombines TRBV2 with TRBJ2-5, with D unresolved. Germline CDR1 SNHLY, CDR2 FYNNEI. This CDR3 contains 12 residues. Trimming cost V 3 bases and J 5 bases, with 7 bases left between them. The CDR3 is CASSDSLETQYF. The CDR3, as DNA: TGTGCCAGCAGTGATTCCCTGGAGACCCAGTACTTC.

The chain carries TRBV6-5 and TRBJ1-1; no reliable D call. The CDR3 extends over 15 amino acids. Germline V gives CDR1 MNHEY, CDR2 SVGAGI. Deletions cut 0 bases from V and 5 bases from J, with 13 bases between. CDR3 loop: CASSYSIAVGTEAFF. The CDR3, as DNA: TGTGCCAGCAGTTACTCGATTGCTGTCGGGACTGAAGCTTTCTTT.

This chain joins TRBV11-2 and TRBJ2-7, with 8 bases lining up with TRBD1. From germline, CDR1 is SGHAT and CDR2 FQNNGV. Germline trimming cut 2 bases from V and 2 bases from J; bases unmatched to any gene: 8. CDR3 size: 16 residues. CDR3 loop: CASSLPMGTGPYEQYF. CDR3 bases: TGTGCCAGCAGCTTACCCATGGGGACAGGTCCCTACGAGCAGTACTTC.

The rearrangement links TRBV7-6 to TRBJ2-3; 14 positions agree with TRBD2. The germline gives CDR1 SGHVS, CDR2 FNYEAQ. J lost 6 bases, V lost 4 bases, and 3 bases had no gene match. The CDR3 has 15 residues. This CDR3 reads CASSSRTSGGDTQYF. For the CDR3, the DNA is TGTGCCAGCAGCTCTAGGACTAGCGGGGGGGATACGCAGTATTTT.